The clone carrying this T cell receptor (beta chain) was detected ten times or more. These data belong to a study of T cells after yellow fever vaccination. Study context: When fractions had low cell numbers, they were prepared with SMART-Seq v4 Ultra Low Input.

Germline CDR1 reads DFQATT; CDR2 reads SNEGSKA (reference sequence). The CDR3 contains 17 residues. V lost 1 base to trimming and J lost 0 bases; unmatched junction nucleotides: 9. TCRdb ran MiXCR on the 5' RACE reads and lists one entry per CDR3 protein. Seen here are about 250,000 distinct CDR3 sequences, about 3.9% observed once, and the top ten hold 19%. The sequences come from PBMCs, collected 15 days after the yellow fever booster vaccination. The chain is built from TRBV20-1 and TRBJ2-7, with TRBD2 identical over 10 bases. This clonotype was obtained from a man younger than 35 who received the YFV17D yellow fever vaccine. The CDR3 DNA reads as TGCAGTGCTAGAGCAGTTAGCGGGGGGACTAGCTCCTACGAGCAGTACTTC. The encoded protein is CSARAVSGGTSSYEQYF.